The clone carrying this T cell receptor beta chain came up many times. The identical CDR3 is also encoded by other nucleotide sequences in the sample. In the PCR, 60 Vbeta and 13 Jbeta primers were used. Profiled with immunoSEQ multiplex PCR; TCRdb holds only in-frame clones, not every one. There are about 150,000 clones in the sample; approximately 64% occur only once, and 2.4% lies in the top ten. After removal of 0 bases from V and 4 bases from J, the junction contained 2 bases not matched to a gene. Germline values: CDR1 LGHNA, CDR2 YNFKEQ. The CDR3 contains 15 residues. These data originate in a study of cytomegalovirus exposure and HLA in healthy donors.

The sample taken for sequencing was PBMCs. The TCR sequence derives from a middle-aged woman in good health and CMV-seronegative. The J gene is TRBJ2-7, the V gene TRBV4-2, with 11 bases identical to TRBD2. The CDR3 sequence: CASSQDSGGAYEQYF. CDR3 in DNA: TGTGCCAGCAGCCAAGATAGCGGGGGGGCTTACGAGCAGTACTTC.